These 30 T cell receptor beta chains came from one sample sequenced in a study of blood T cell repertoires in COVID-19. TCRdb keeps only in-frame clones here, not all; method: immunoSEQ multiplex PCR. This table holds around 300,000 clones, 88% found once. What was sequenced was PBMCs or T cells enriched from blood (not recorded which). All receptors derive from a woman between 50 and 59 years old who had recovered from COVID-19.

This rearrangement joins TRBV28 to TRBJ1-1; 7 bases match TRBD1. Trimming at V came to 8 bases and at J to 6 bases, leaving 12 bases not matched to a gene. The CDR3 has 14 amino acids. Germline V gene sequence: CDR1 MDHEN, CDR2 SYDVKM. The CDR3 loop is CASGNRGILAEAFF. Here the CDR3 DNA reads TGTGCCAGCGGAAACAGGGGAATCTTGGCTGAAGCTTTCTTT.

The chain links TRBV9 to TRBJ2-3; 7 bases line up with TRBD2. The CDR3 covers 15 residues. The V gene's germline CDR1 is SGDLS and CDR2 YYNGEE. The V gene end was trimmed by 1 base and the J gene end by 2 bases; junction bases not matched to a gene: 4. The chain's CDR3 is CASSVSAGVTDTQYF. The CDR3 DNA sequence: TGTGCCAGCAGCGTATCTGCGGGAGTCACAGATACGCAGTATTTT.

This clone was observed a single time. This rearrangement joins TRBV30 to TRBJ1-2; D call uncertain. The germline V gene encodes CDR1 GTSNPN and CDR2 SVGIG (reference sequence). This CDR3 has 12 residues. Deletions cut 3 bases from V and 9 bases from J, with 14 bases between. The CDR3 DNA reads as TGTGCCTGGAGGGAAGGAGGCCTCCGCTACACCTTC. It is translated as CAWREGGLRYTF.

This clone was recorded only once. This sequence joins TRBV9 and TRBJ2-5, with D possibly TRBD1 on 5 matching bases. Germline values: CDR1 SGDLS, CDR2 YYNGEE. With 1 base removed from V and 5 bases from J, the gap between germline ends came to 12 bases. CDR3 size: 14 residues. The CDR3 sequence is CASSVKGLEETQYF. The CDR3 nucleotides read TGTGCCAGCAGCGTAAAGGGGCTGGAGGAGACCCAGTACTTC. The full variable domain, with the rest looked up from reference TRBV9 and TRBJ2-5, is DSGVTQTPKHLITATGQRVTLRCSPRSGDLSVYWYQQSLDQGLQFLIQYYNGEERAKGNILERFSAQQFPDLHSELNLSSLELGDSALYFCASSVKGLEETQYFGPGTRLLVL.

This rearrangement joins TRBV7-9 to TRBJ2-1; tentative D call: TRBD2 (6 bases). Trimming removed 2 bases at V and 5 bases at J, with 13 bases between. CDR1 is SEHNR and CDR2 is FQNEAQ in the germline V gene (reference sequence). There are 15 residues in the CDR3. The CDR3 reads CASSLWIGSDNEQFF. CDR3 nucleotide sequence: TGTGCCAGCAGCTTATGGATCGGGAGTGACAATGAGCAGTTCTTC. The entire variable domain, with the rest obtained from reference TRBV7-9 and TRBJ2-1, is as follows: DTGVSQNPRHKITKRGQNVTFRCDPISEHNRLYWYRQTLGQGPEFLTYFQNEAQLEKSRLLSDRFSAERPKGSFSTLEIQRTEQGDSAMYLCASSLWIGSDNEQFFGPGTRLTVL.

The table lists this clone with a count of one. This chain connects TRBV29-1 to TRBJ1-2; D is unclear. Trimming stripped 6 bases from V and 1 base from J, with 6 bases between. This CDR3 contains 11 residues. Per germline, CDR1 SQVTM and CDR2 ANQGSEA. CDR3 DNA: TGCAGCGTAACATATAACTATGGCTACACCTTC. This encodes CSVTYNYGYTF. The full variable domain, completed using reference TRBV29-1 and TRBJ1-2, is SAVISQKPSRDICQRGTSLTIQCQVDSQVTMMFWYRQQPGQSLTLIATANQGSEATYESGFVIDKFPISRPNLTFSTLTVSNMSPEDSSIYLCSVTYNYGYTFGSGTRLTVV.

The V call is TRBV6-5, the J call TRBJ2-1, with D possibly being TRBD1 (5 bases). This CDR3 has 13 amino acids. Between the trimmed V and J ends, which lost 5 bases and 8 bases, there was a span of 13 bases. Germline CDR1 reads MNHEY; CDR2 reads SVGAGI. The CDR3 region is CASSKNQGDEQFF. CDR3 DNA: TGTGCCAGCAGTAAAAACCAGGGCGATGAGCAGTTCTTC.

This clone turned up a few times. The genes are TRBV10-3 and TRBJ2-3; 9 bases align to TRBD1. Germline assignment: CDR1 ENHRY and CDR2 SYGVKD. There are 15 residues in the CDR3. V was clipped by 6 bases and J by 6 bases; unmatched bases: 10. CDR3 nucleotide sequence: TGTGCCATCAGAGTGGGACAGGGAAGAGGCGATACGCAGTATTTT. Residues: CAIRVGQGRGDTQYF.

The chain is built from TRBV6-1 and TRBJ1-6; D unresolved. This CDR3 is built from 14 residues. Germline CDR1 and CDR2: MNHNS and SASEGT. Trimming cost V 0 bases and J 5 bases, with 5 bases left between them. CDR3 in DNA: TGTGCCAGCAGTGAAGCGCAGAATAATTCACCCCTCCACTTT. Amino acid sequence: CASSEAQNNSPLHF.

The chain's CDR3 is CASSQVLAGYNEQFF. In DNA form, the CDR3 reads TGTGCCAGCAGCCAGGTCCTAGCCGGGTACAATGAGCAGTTCTTC. The J gene is TRBJ2-1, the V gene TRBV3-1 (or the pseudogene TRBV3-2); possibly TRBD2 for D (5 bases). The V gene lost 3 bases and the J gene lost 4 bases, with 13 bases spanning the gap. Looked up from germline, CDR1 is LGHDT and CDR2 is YNNKEL (reference sequence). CDR3 length equals 15 residues.

The J gene is TRBJ2-7, the V gene TRBV28; D is perhaps TRBD1 (6 bases). Germline loops: CDR1 MDHEN, CDR2 SYDVKM. The CDR3 sequence is 13 residues long. Trimming left V 8 bases short and J 12 bases short, with 23 bases between. CDR3 in amino acids: CASESNRASSTYF. The CDR3 bases are TGTGCCAGCGAGTCTAACAGGGCCAGCAGTACGTACTTC.

V gene TRBV3-1 (or the pseudogene TRBV3-2) combines with J gene TRBJ2-3; tentatively, D is TRBD2 (6 bases). The CDR3 extends over 16 amino acids. V was clipped by 0 bases and J by 7 bases, with 17 bases between them. Per germline, CDR1 LGHDT and CDR2 YNNKEL (reference sequence). CDR3 sequence: CASSQESLASMNTQYF. The CDR3 DNA follows: TGTGCCAGCAGCCAAGAATCCCTAGCGTCCATGAATACGCAGTATTTT.

The J gene is TRBJ2-1, the V gene TRBV11-2, with D perhaps matching TRBD2 (5 bases). Trimming took off 0 bases at V and 2 bases at J, with 14 bases between the two ends. CDR1 and CDR2 from the germline V gene are SGHAT and FQNNGV. This CDR3 comprises 17 residues. The CDR3 sequence is CASSLESGSRPYNEQFF. In DNA form, the CDR3 reads TGTGCCAGCAGCTTAGAATCGGGGAGCCGCCCCTACAATGAGCAGTTCTTC.

The chain recombines TRBV19 with TRBJ1-5, with D perhaps matching TRBD1 (5 bases). This CDR3 spans 13 amino acids. The germline CDR1 and CDR2 sequences are LNHDA and SQIVND (reference sequence). V was shortened by 7 bases and J by 3 bases, with 10 bases between the two germline ends. In DNA form, the CDR3 reads TGTGCCAGTAAAGACAGCATCAATCAGCCCCAGCATTTT. It encodes CASKDSINQPQHF.

The V call is TRBV30, the J call TRBJ2-5; 7 bases map to TRBD1. V was clipped by 2 bases and J by 9 bases; unmatched bases: 21. This CDR3 is built from 17 residues. Germline V gives CDR1 GTSNPN, CDR2 SVGIG (reference sequence). CDR3 nucleotide sequence: TGTGCCTGGAGTTCACCCACCCATCGACAGGGAGAAAGGTCCCAGTACTTC. Translation gives CAWSSPTHRQGERSQYF.

CDR3 amino acids: CSVKQVGSTDTQYF. CDR3 nucleotide sequence: TGCAGCGTCAAACAGGTGGGAAGCACAGATACGCAGTATTTT. The chain has TRBV29-1 and TRBJ2-3; TRBD1 might be the D (5 bases). Germline CDR1 and CDR2: SQVTM and ANQGSEA. The germline V and J ends were trimmed by 6 bases and 0 bases, with 13 bases remaining between them. The CDR3 is 14 amino acids.

This chain uses TRBV11-2 with TRBJ1-1, with D tentatively TRBD1 (5 bases). This CDR3 contains 17 residues. Between the trimmed V and J ends, which lost 5 bases and 0 bases, there was a span of 19 bases. In germline, CDR1 is SGHAT, CDR2 FQNNGV. In DNA form, the CDR3 reads TGTGCCAGCAGCAACGTTTTCGCGTGGGGCTTGAACACTGAAGCTTTCTTT. This codes for CASSNVFAWGLNTEAFF.

This chain uses TRBV19 with TRBJ1-1; no clear D gene. The CDR3 consists of 14 residues. CDR1 LNHDA and CDR2 SQIVND come from the germline V gene (reference sequence). With 5 bases removed from V and 0 bases from J, the gap between germline ends came to 10 bases. The CDR3 coding sequence is TGTGCCAGTAGTTCGACTCGGGTGAACACTGAAGCTTTCTTT. Amino acid sequence: CASSSTRVNTEAFF.

This CDR3 is CASSYSGGSTEAFF. CDR3 DNA sequence: TGTGCCAGCAGTTACTCTGGCGGTAGCACTGAAGCTTTCTTT. This chain uses TRBV6-6 with TRBJ1-1; D is ambiguous. CDR1 is MNHNY and CDR2 is SVGAGI in the germline V gene (reference sequence). The CDR3 extends over 14 amino acids. The V end was cut by 0 bases, the J end by 4 bases, with 9 bases between.

The chain couples TRBV5-1 to TRBJ1-2; TRBD1 is a possible D gene (5 bases). Trimming left V 2 bases short and J 4 bases short, with 15 bases between. Germline CDR1 SGHRS, CDR2 YFSETQ. CDR3 length equals 15 residues. CDR3 DNA: TGCGCCAGCAGCTTTTTACAGGCCAAGTCCTATGGCTACACCTTC. Encoded protein: CASSFLQAKSYGYTF.

The J gene is TRBJ2-3, the V gene TRBV10-2; D perhaps matches TRBD1 (5 bases). CDR3 length: 14 residues. V was clipped by 0 bases and J by 6 bases, with 10 bases between them. Germline CDR1 reads WSHSY; CDR2 reads SAAADI. CDR3 sequence reads: CASSESRVSDTQYF. The CDR3 DNA follows: TGCGCCAGCAGTGAGTCCAGGGTCTCGGATACGCAGTATTTT.

The V gene is TRBV28, the J gene TRBJ1-5; the D is unclear. Germline V gene lookup returns CDR1 MDHEN and CDR2 SYDVKM. Between the trimmed V and J ends, which lost 8 bases and 0 bases, there was a span of 11 bases. This CDR3 is 14 amino acids long. As DNA, the CDR3 is TGTGCCAGCCATCCAGAATATAGCAATCAGCCCCAGCATTTT. Its translation is CASHPEYSNQPQHF.

The rearrangement joins TRBV29-1 to TRBJ1-1, with TRBD1 matching over 9 bases. CDR3 length: 14 amino acids. Germline-derived CDR1 and CDR2 are SQVTM and ANQGSEA. With 2 bases clipped from V and 4 bases from J, the junction kept 5 bases outside the gene matches. The CDR3 is CSVEKGQGTTEAFF. CDR3 sequence (DNA): TGCAGCGTTGAAAAGGGACAGGGAACCACTGAAGCTTTCTTT.

J is TRBJ2-7 and V is TRBV6-4; D perhaps matches TRBD2 (6 bases). The germline V and J ends were trimmed by 0 bases and 3 bases, with 21 bases remaining between them. CDR1 MRHNA and CDR2 SNTAGT come from the germline V gene. The CDR3 has 18 amino acids. The CDR3 protein is CASSDSISGRDSGYEQYF. In DNA form, the CDR3 reads TGTGCCAGCAGTGACTCGATATCCGGGCGGGATTCGGGCTACGAGCAGTACTTC.

The J gene is TRBJ2-1, the V gene TRBV4-3; perhaps TRBD2 as D (5 bases). Deletions cut 0 bases from V and 2 bases from J, with 8 bases between. This CDR3 comprises 15 residues. Germline V gives CDR1 LGHNA, CDR2 YSLEER. CDR3 coding DNA: TGCGCCAGCAGCCAAGATTGGACTCCCTACAATGAGCAGTTCTTC. It codes for CASSQDWTPYNEQFF.

The rearrangement links TRBV18 to TRBJ2-6, with TRBD1 matching over 9 bases. V gave up 3 bases and J gave up 2 bases; unmatched junction bases: 8. The length of the CDR3 is 18 residues. Germline-derived CDR1 and CDR2 are KGHSH and LQKENI. CDR3 DNA: TGTGCCAGCTCACCCCGGACAGGGGATGGGGCTGGGGCCAACGTCCTGACTTTC. The encoded protein is CASSPRTGDGAGANVLTF. Supplemented by reference TRBV18 and TRBJ2-6, the full variable domain reads NAGVMQNPRHLVRRRGQEARLRCSPMKGHSHVYWYRQLPEEGLKFMVYLQKENIIDESGMPKERFSAEFPKEGPSILRIQQVVRGDSAAYFCASSPRTGDGAGANVLTFGAGSRLTVL.

The CDR3 loop reads CASSPSLGAVAGYTF. The CDR3 region has the DNA TGTGCCAGTAGCCCCTCCTTAGGGGCAGTGGCTGGCTACACCTTC. The rearrangement links TRBV19 to TRBJ1-2; D might be TRBD1 (5 bases). V was cut by 6 bases and J by 7 bases, with 21 bases left in between. Germline loops: CDR1 LNHDA, CDR2 SQIVND (reference sequence). The CDR3 extends over 15 amino acids.

In this sample, this clone turned up once. The gene calls are TRBV15 and TRBJ1-2; 7 nucleotides agree with TRBD1. V shed 3 bases and J 3 bases; nucleotides not matched to a gene: 1. The CDR3 is made up of 13 amino acids. Germline V gives CDR1 LNHNV, CDR2 YYDKDF (reference sequence). CDR3 bases: TGTGCCACCAGCAGTACAGGGGACTATGGCTACACCTTC. Residues: CATSSTGDYGYTF.

This chain connects TRBV5-1 to TRBJ1-2; D gene unclear. V lost 0 bases to trimming and J lost 4 bases, with 16 bases between them. CDR1 is SGHRS and CDR2 is YFSETQ in the germline V gene. This CDR3 has 16 amino acids. CDR3 in DNA: TGCGCCAGCAGCTTGGCCACGGGGTCCGAACCCTATGGCTACACCTTC. This sequence encodes CASSLATGSEPYGYTF.

V and J are TRBV6-4 and TRBJ2-3; D remains unclear. CDR1 and CDR2 from the germline V gene are MRHNA and SNTAGT. CDR3 length: 16 residues. Deletions cut 0 bases from V and 0 bases from J, with 10 bases between. DNA for the CDR3: TGTGCCAGCAGTGACTCGGGCGAGCCTAGCACAGATACGCAGTATTTT. Its translation: CASSDSGEPSTDTQYF.